This record covers a single T cell receptor beta chain. Antigen unknown. Here immunoSEQ multiplex PCR was the method, and the copy in TCRdb shows in-frame clones only, minus some. The sample comprises roughly 12,000 clones, less than 95% of which are singletons, and 0.79% rests with the top ten. Germline CDR1 and CDR2: GTSNPN and SVGIG (reference sequence). The ends were cut back, 3 bases at V and 4 bases at J, with 18 bases in the middle. The CDR3 contains 15 residues. This entry is derived from a study of T cell clonotyping in hematopoietic cell transplantation. General observations from the study: Few recipient clonotypes overlapped donors; over 95% were de novo at given depth. No sorting was done, leaving CD4 and CD8 contributions mixed. Higher Inverse Simpson Index values in graft donor and pretransplant recipient predicted broader posttransplant TCR diversity.

The sequence was collected from a woman between 50 and 59 years old in good health. Some clones in this sample may be carry-over from other donors' samples. Sequenced: peripheral blood mononuclear cells. The rearrangement links TRBV30 to TRBJ1-2; weak D call: TRBD1 (5 bases). The CDR3 spells CAWSNTPMGVYGYTF. The CDR3 DNA reads as TGTGCCTGGAGCAACACCCCGATGGGGGTCTATGGCTACACCTTC.